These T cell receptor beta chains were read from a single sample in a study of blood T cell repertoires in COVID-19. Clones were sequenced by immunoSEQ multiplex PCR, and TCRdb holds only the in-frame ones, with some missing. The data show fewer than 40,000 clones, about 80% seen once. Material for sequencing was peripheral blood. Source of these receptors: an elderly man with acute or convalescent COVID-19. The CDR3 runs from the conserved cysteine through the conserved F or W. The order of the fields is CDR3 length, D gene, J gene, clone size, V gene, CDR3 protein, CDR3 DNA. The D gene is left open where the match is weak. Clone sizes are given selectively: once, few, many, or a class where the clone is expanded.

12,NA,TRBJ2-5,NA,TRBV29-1,CSVARRGETQYF,TGCAGCGTTGCCCGTCGGGGAGAGACCCAGTACTTC
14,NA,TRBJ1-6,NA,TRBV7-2,CASSPPQAYSPLHF,TGTGCCAGCAGCCCGCCGCAGGCGTATTCACCCCTCCACTTT
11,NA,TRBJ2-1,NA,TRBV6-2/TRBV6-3,CASSRDSEQFF,TGTGCCAGCAGCCGGGACTCCGAGCAGTTCTTC
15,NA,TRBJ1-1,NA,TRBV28,CASSLSGGGGTEAFF,TGTGCCAGCAGTTTATCTGGGGGCGGAGGCACTGAAGCTTTCTTT
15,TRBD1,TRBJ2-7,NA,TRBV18,CASSPRTGNSYEQYF,TGTGCCAGCTCACCGAGGACAGGGAACTCCTACGAGCAGTACTTC
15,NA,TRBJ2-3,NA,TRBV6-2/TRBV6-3,CASSSRDSRGDTQYF,TGTGCCAGCAGTAGCAGGGACTCTCGCGGAGATACGCAGTATTTT
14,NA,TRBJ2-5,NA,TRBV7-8,CASSLSPRKETQYF,TGTGCCAGCAGCTTATCCCCCAGAAAGGAGACCCAGTACTTC
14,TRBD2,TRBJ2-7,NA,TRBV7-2,CASSLGLAGVEQYF,TGTGCCAGCAGCCTGGGACTAGCGGGAGTCGAGCAGTACTTC
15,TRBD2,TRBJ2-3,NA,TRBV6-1,CASSEQRGGTDTQYF,TGTGCCAGCAGTGAACAGCGGGGGGGCACAGATACGCAGTATTTT
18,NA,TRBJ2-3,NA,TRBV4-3,CASSQAGAPLAYTDTQYF,TGCGCCAGCAGCCAAGCTGGGGCCCCACTTGCGTACACAGATACGCAGTATTTT
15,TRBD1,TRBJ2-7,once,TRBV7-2,CASSLRDRGRNEQYF,TGTGCCAGCAGCTTACGGGACAGGGGGCGGAACGAGCAGTACTTC
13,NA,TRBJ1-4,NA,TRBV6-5,CASSRGGDEKLFF,TGTGCCAGCAGTCGGGGGGGGGATGAAAAACTGTTTTTT
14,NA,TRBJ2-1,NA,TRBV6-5,CASTQSDSYNEQFF,TGTGCCAGCACCCAGTCGGACAGTTACAATGAGCAGTTCTTC
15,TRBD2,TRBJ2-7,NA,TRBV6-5,CASSGRSSGSLEQYF,TGTGCCAGCAGCGGACGTTCTAGCGGGAGTCTCGAGCAGTACTTC
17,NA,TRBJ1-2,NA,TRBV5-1,CASSQGGSGVGLGGYTF,TGCGCCAGCAGCCAGGGAGGCAGTGGAGTTGGTTTAGGAGGCTACACCTTC
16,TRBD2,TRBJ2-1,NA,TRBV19,CASSVSSGRLYNEQFF,TGTGCCAGTAGTGTATCTAGCGGGAGACTCTACAATGAGCAGTTCTTC
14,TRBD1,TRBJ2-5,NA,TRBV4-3,CASSRGQGQETQYF,TGCGCCAGCAGCCGAGGACAGGGCCAAGAGACCCAGTACTTC
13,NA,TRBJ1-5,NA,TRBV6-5,CASSWTVVEPQHF,TGTGCCAGCAGTTGGACAGTCGTGGAGCCCCAGCATTTT
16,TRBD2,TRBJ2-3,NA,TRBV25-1,CASSPRLAGGTDTQYF,TGTGCCAGCAGTCCCCGACTAGCGGGAGGCACAGATACGCAGTATTTT
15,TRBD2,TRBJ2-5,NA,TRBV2,CASSASGTSGETQYF,TGTGCCAGCAGTGCATCCGGGACTAGCGGAGAGACCCAGTACTTC
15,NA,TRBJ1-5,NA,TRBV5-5,CASVEGPYSNQPQHF,TGTGCCAGCGTGGAGGGCCCTTATAGCAATCAGCCCCAGCATTTT
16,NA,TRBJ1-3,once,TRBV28,CASSLSGLRSGNTIYF,TGTGCCAGCAGTTTATCCGGGTTACGCTCTGGAAACACCATATATTTT
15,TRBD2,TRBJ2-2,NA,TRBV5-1,CASSSGTSGTGELFF,TGCGCCAGCAGCTCGGGGACTAGCGGCACCGGGGAGCTGTTTTTT
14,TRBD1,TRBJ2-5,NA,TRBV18,CASSPGQGQETQYF,TGTGCCAGCTCACCGGGACAGGGACAAGAGACCCAGTACTTC
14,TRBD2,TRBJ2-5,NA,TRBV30,CAWSVGGVQETQYF,TGTGCCTGGAGTGTGGGGGGGGTACAAGAGACCCAGTACTTC
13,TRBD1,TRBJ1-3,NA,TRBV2,CASSADRGYTIYF,TGTGCCAGCAGTGCTGACAGGGGATACACCATATATTTT
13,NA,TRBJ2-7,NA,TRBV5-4,CASSLWESYEQYF,TGTGCCAGCAGCTTGTGGGAGAGCTACGAGCAGTACTTC
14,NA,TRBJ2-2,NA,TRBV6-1,CASSEDSYTGELFF,TGTGCCAGCAGTGAAGACAGTTACACCGGGGAGCTGTTTTTT
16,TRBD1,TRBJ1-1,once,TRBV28,CASTYGTGGMNTEAFF,TGTGCCAGCACCTACGGGACAGGGGGCATGAACACTGAAGCTTTCTTT
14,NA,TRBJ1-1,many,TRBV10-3,CAISITDLHTEAFF,TGTGCCATCAGTATCACAGACCTTCACACTGAAGCTTTCTTT
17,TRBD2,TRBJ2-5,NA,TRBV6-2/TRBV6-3,CASSSYPTSGFQETQYF,TGTGCCAGCAGTTCCTACCCGACTAGCGGTTTTCAAGAGACCCAGTACTTC
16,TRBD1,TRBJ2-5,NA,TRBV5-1,CASSLALGQEPPTQYF,TGCGCCAGCAGCTTGGCTCTGGGACAGGAACCTCCGACCCAGTACTTC
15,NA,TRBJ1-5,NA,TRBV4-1,CASSQDPPNHQPQHF,TGCGCCAGCAGCCAAGATCCCCCCAATCATCAGCCCCAGCATTTT
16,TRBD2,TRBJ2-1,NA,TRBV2,CASSPWTSGSYNEQFF,TGTGCCAGCAGTCCTTGGACTAGCGGGAGTTATAATGAGCAGTTCTTC
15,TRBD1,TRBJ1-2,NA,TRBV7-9,CASNSGDRGTNGYTF,TGTGCCAGCAACTCTGGGGACAGGGGTACGAATGGCTACACCTTC
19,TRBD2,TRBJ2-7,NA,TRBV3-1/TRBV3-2,CASSHFGRLAGARSYEQYF,TGTGCCAGCAGCCACTTCGGTAGACTAGCGGGAGCCCGGTCCTACGAGCAGTACTTC
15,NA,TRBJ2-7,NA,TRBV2,CATSGGGSSSYEQYF,TGTGCCACCTCGGGGGGCGGGAGTAGCTCCTACGAGCAGTACTTC
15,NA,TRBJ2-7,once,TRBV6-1,CASSEEGKLLYEQYF,TGTGCCAGCAGTGAAGAGGGGAAACTGCTCTACGAGCAGTACTTC
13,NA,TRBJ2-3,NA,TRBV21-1,CASSPLAGDTQYF,TGTGCCAGCAGTCCCCTAGCGGGAGATACGCAGTATTTT
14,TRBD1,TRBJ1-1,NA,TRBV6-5,CASSYFRTGGEAFF,TGTGCCAGCAGTTACTTCCGGACAGGGGGAGAAGCTTTCTTT
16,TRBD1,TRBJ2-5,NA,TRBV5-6,CASSPGQGTYQETQYF,TGTGCCAGCAGCCCAGGACAGGGCACGTACCAAGAGACCCAGTACTTC
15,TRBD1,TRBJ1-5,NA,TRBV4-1,CASSQDQGAFQPQHF,TGCGCCAGCAGCCAAGACCAGGGGGCGTTTCAGCCCCAGCATTTT
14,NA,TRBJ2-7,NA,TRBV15,CATSRDRGGYEQYF,TGTGCCACCAGCAGAGATCGGGGAGGCTACGAGCAGTACTTC
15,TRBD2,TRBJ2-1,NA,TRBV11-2,CASSILAGGLNEQFF,TGTGCCAGCAGCATACTAGCGGGGGGCCTCAATGAGCAGTTCTTC
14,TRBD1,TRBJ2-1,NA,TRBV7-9,CASSSDRGYNEQFF,TGTGCCAGCAGCTCAGACAGGGGGTACAATGAGCAGTTCTTC
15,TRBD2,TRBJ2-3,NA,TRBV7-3,CASSFDSGGTDTQYF,TGTGCCAGCAGCTTCGATAGCGGGGGCACAGATACGCAGTATTTT
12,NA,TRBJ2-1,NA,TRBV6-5,CASSEGVYEQFF,TGTGCCAGCAGCGAGGGTGTTTATGAGCAGTTCTTC
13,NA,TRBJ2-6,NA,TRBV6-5,CASESPGANVLTF,TGTGCCAGTGAGTCCCCCGGGGCCAACGTCCTGACTTTC
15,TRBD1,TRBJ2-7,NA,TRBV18,CASSPQGQSSYEQYF,TGTGCCAGCTCACCACAGGGACAGTCCTCCTACGAGCAGTACTTC
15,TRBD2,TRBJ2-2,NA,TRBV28,CASLGGGVRTGELFF,TGTGCCTCACTCGGCGGGGGGGTACGCACCGGGGAGCTGTTTTTT
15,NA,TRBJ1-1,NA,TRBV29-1,CSVEDPRFMNTEAFF,TGCAGCGTTGAAGATCCGCGGTTTATGAACACTGAAGCTTTCTTT
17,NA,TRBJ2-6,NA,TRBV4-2,CASSLGAGGAGANVLTF,TGTGCCAGCAGCCTCGGGGCAGGAGGGGCCGGGGCCAACGTCCTGACTTTC
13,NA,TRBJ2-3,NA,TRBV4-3,CASSQEESDTQYF,TGCGCCAGCAGCCAAGAAGAGTCAGATACGCAGTATTTT
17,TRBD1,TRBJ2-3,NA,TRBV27,CASSLNLGTGGLDTQYF,TGTGCCAGCAGTCTAAATTTAGGGACAGGGGGCTTAGATACGCAGTATTTT
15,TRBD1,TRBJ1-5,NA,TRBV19,CASSIRRGGSQPQHF,TGTGCCAGTAGTATAAGACGAGGGGGCAGCCAGCCCCAGCATTTT